This TCR beta chain was observed in a study of OX40 agonist ivuxolimab in advanced cancers. Study-wide context: Patients' therapy was ivuxolimab, an antibody that acts as an agonist of OX40 (CD134). Partial responses occurred in three patients (one hepatocellular carcinoma, two cutaneous melanoma). Those treated in dose escalation had hepatocellular carcinoma, melanoma, renal cell cancer or head and neck cancer.

Sequencing was performed with immunoSEQ multiplex PCR; in TCRdb, only in-frame clones are kept and a portion is missing. The sample includes about 40,000 clones, around 85% of them seen just once. The CDR3 runs 14 residues. Germline-derived CDR1 and CDR2 are KGHSH and LQKENI. Trimming took 3 bases from V and 4 from J, leaving 13 bases between them. This sample comprised CD4+ or CD8+ T cells sorted from blood, obtained in a trial of the OX40 agonist ivuxolimab. This chain joins TRBV18 and TRBJ2-7; tentative D call: TRBD1 (6 bases). The TCR originated in an adult with an advanced solid tumor such as melanoma, head and neck, liver or kidney cancer. The CDR3 reads CASSPNRDSYEQYF. The CDR3 DNA reads as TGTGCCAGCTCACCTAACAGGGATAGTTACGAGCAGTACTTC.